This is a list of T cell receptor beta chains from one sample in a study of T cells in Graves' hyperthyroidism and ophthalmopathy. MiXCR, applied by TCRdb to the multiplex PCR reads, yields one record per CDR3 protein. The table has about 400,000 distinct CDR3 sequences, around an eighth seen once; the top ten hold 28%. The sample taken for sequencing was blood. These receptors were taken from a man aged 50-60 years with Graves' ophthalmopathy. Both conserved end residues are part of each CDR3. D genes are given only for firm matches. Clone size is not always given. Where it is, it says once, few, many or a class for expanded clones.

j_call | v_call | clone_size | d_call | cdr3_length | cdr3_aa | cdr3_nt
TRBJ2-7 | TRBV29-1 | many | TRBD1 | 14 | CSVARGQDTYEQYF | TGCAGCGTCGCCAGGGGGCAGGATACCTACGAGCAGTACTTC
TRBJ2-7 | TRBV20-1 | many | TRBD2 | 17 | CSASFPAGEAREYEQYF | TGCAGTGCTAGCTTCCCAGCGGGAGAGGCCCGCGAGTACGAGCAGTACTTC
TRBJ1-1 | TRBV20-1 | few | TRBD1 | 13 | CSGETGVATEAFF | TGCAGTGGTGAAACAGGGGTGGCCACTGAAGCTTTCTTT
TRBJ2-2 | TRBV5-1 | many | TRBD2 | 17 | CASSTTPSGANTGELFF | TGCGCCAGCAGCACCACCCCTAGCGGCGCGAACACCGGGGAGCTGTTTTTT
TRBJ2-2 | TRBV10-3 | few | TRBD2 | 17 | CAISESGSSQVTGELFF | TGTGCCATCAGTGAGAGCGGGAGCAGTCAAGTCACCGGGGAGCTGTTTTTT
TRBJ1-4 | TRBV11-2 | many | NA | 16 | CASSLTGQQTNEKLFF | TGTGCCAGCAGCTTAACTGGACAGCAGACTAATGAAAAACTGTTTTTT
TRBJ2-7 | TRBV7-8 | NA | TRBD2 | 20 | CASSFDRVGTSGRSAYEQYF | TGTGCCAGCAGCTTCGATAGGGTCGGGACTAGCGGGAGGAGCGCCTACGAGCAGTACTTC
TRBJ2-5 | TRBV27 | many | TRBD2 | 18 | CASSSRPPLAGDAETQYF | TGTGCCAGCAGTTCCAGACCCCCCCTAGCGGGAGATGCCGAGACCCAGTACTTC
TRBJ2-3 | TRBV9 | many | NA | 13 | CASSGPEGDTQYF | TGTGCCAGCAGCGGACCGGAGGGAGATACGCAGTATTTT
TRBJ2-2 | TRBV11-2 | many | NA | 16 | CASSLLRAQLDKELFF | TGTGCCAGCAGCTTACTCAGGGCCCAACTTGATAAGGAGCTGTTTTTT